Listed below are T cell receptor beta chains from one sample, sequenced in a study of T cells in Graves' hyperthyroidism and ophthalmopathy. TCRdb passed the multiplex PCR reads through MiXCR, listing each CDR3 protein once. Among around 520,000 distinct CDR3 sequences listed, 14% were seen once. The sample comprised blood. The receptors were sampled from a woman between 40 and 55 years old with Graves' hyperthyroidism. Both conserved end residues are part of each CDR3. The D gene is left open where the match is weak. Size is stated for part of the rows, as once, few or many counts, or as a class when the clone is expanded.

size,D,J,V,CDR3,DNA
many,.,TRBJ2-5,TRBV15,CATSRDAVAGLWYF,TGTGCCACCAGCAGAGATGCGGTTGCAGGGCTATGGTACTTC
many,.,TRBJ1-1,TRBV29-1,CSVVLGKMNTEAFF,TGCAGCGTTGTGTTGGGGAAAATGAACACTGAAGCTTTCTTT
.,.,TRBJ2-5,TRBV19,CASGRAETQYF,TGTGCCAGTGGAAGGGCAGAGACCCAGTACTTC
many,.,TRBJ2-1,TRBV12-3/TRBV12-4,CASSPWVNEQFF,TGTGCCAGCAGCCCCTGGGTAAATGAGCAGTTCTTC
many,.,TRBJ1-1,TRBV12-3/TRBV12-4,CASSHPTENTEAFF,TGTGCCAGCAGCCATCCGACGGAGAACACTGAAGCTTTCTTT
many,TRBD2,TRBJ2-1,TRBV7-6,CASSLYVAGGMGEQFF,TGTGCCAGCAGCTTATATGTAGCGGGAGGTATGGGTGAGCAGTTCTTC
many,TRBD2,TRBJ2-1,TRBV6-1,CASSERPTTGLAGTFNEQFF,TGTGCCAGCAGTGAACGTCCCACTACGGGACTAGCGGGAACGTTCAATGAGCAGTTCTTC
.,.,TRBJ1-5,TRBV10-2,CASSESLRVQPQHF,TGCGCCAGCAGTGAGTCATTGAGGGTGCAGCCCCAGCATTTT
many,.,TRBJ1-5,TRBV28,CATRNQGFGSQPQHF,TGTGCCACCCGCAATCAGGGATTCGGCAGTCAGCCCCAGCATTTT
many,TRBD1,TRBJ2-5,TRBV7-2,CASSWDRATQYF,TGTGCCAGCAGCTGGGACAGGGCCACCCAGTACTTC
many,.,TRBJ2-3,TRBV7-8,CASTHRYLDTQYF,TGTGCCAGCACACATCGGTACTTGGATACGCAGTATTTT
many,.,TRBJ2-3,TRBV7-3,CASSLNPASGTDTQYF,TGTGCCAGCAGCTTAAATCCGGCTAGCGGCACAGATACGCAGTATTTT
many,.,TRBJ2-3,TRBV7-2,CASSTRGASTDTQYF,TGTGCCAGCAGCACCCGTGGAGCTAGCACAGATACGCAGTATTTT
.,.,TRBJ2-7,TRBV28,CASTPGTHNNEQYF,TGTGCCAGCACTCCCGGGACTCATAACAACGAGCAGTACTTC
many,TRBD1,TRBJ1-5,TRBV20-1,CSAKTGGGYSNQPQHF,TGCAGTGCTAAGACAGGGGGCGGCTATAGCAATCAGCCCCAGCATTTT
.,TRBD1,TRBJ1-2,TRBV19,CASSPTGGSGYTF,TGTGCCAGTAGTCCCACAGGGGGCAGCGGCTACACCTTC
many,.,TRBJ2-4,TRBV11-2,CASSFADKKYF,TGTGCCAGCAGCTTTGCGGACAAGAAGTACTTC
many,.,TRBJ2-1,TRBV5-1,CASSLGSWGRFF,TGCGCCAGCAGCTTGGGATCGTGGGGGAGGTTCTTC
few,.,TRBJ2-7,TRBV6-1,CASSPIRPDGSSEQYF,TGTGCCAGCAGCCCTATCAGACCAGATGGGAGCTCCGAGCAGTACTTC
few,.,TRBJ2-2,TRBV2,CASTPSSGADNTGELFF,TGTGCCAGCACCCCGTCCTCAGGGGCAGACAACACCGGGGAGCTGTTTTTT
.,TRBD1,TRBJ1-1,TRBV4-1,CASSQGLGQGFSEAFF,TGCGCCAGCAGCCAAGGGTTGGGACAGGGGTTTTCTGAAGCTTTCTTT
.,TRBD2,TRBJ2-3,TRBV7-2,CASSSSGTSGRTDTQYF,TGTGCCAGCAGCTCCTCCGGGACTAGCGGGAGGACAGATACGCAGTATTTT
.,TRBD1,TRBJ1-2,TRBV27,CASSYRGLSYGCTF,TGTGCCAGCAGTTACAGGGGGCTTAGCTATGGCTGCACCTTC
.,TRBD2,TRBJ2-2,TRBV20-1,CSARDWERGPGELFF,TGCAGTGCTAGAGATTGGGAGCGGGGTCCCGGGGAGCTGTTTTTT
many,.,TRBJ2-7,TRBV12-3/TRBV12-4,CASSFLYYEQYF,TGTGCCAGCAGTTTCCTCTACTACGAGCAGTACTTC
few,TRBD1,TRBJ1-1,TRBV6-1,CASSLNRGPTEAFF,TGTGCCAGCAGCCTCAACAGGGGGCCGACTGAAGCTTTCTTT
.,TRBD2,TRBJ2-1,TRBV5-1,CASSLGPSGDYDEQFF,TGCGCCAGCAGCTTGGGCCCTAGCGGAGACTACGATGAGCAGTTCTTC
.,.,TRBJ1-6,TRBV9,CASSLMMGAYNSPLHF,TGTGCCAGCAGCTTAATGATGGGAGCCTATAATTCACCCCTCCACTTT
.,TRBD2,TRBJ2-1,TRBV10-2,CASRVTSEPRRFF,TGCGCCAGCAGGGTAACTAGCGAACCACGGCGGTTCTTC
many,TRBD2,TRBJ2-7,TRBV20-1,CSASASGYYEQYF,TGCAGTGCTAGCGCTAGCGGATACTACGAGCAGTACTTC
few,.,TRBJ2-2,TRBV27,CASSFLGGSNTGELFF,TGTGCCAGCAGTTTTTTAGGGGGGTCGAACACCGGGGAGCTGTTTTTT
few,.,TRBJ2-1,TRBV6-1,CASSEEDIYNEQFF,TGTGCCAGCAGTGAAGAAGATATCTACAATGAGCAGTTCTTC
few,.,TRBJ1-3,TRBV20-1,CSARVPSGNTIYF,TGCAGTGCTAGAGTTCCCTCTGGAAACACCATATATTTT
few,.,TRBJ2-3,TRBV2,CASKAGSTDTQYF,TGTGCGAGCAAGGCCGGGAGCACAGATACGCAGTATTTT
few,TRBD1,TRBJ2-7,TRBV5-1,CASSLSRGPDEQYF,TGCGCCAGCAGCTTGTCCAGGGGGCCGGACGAGCAGTACTTC
many,.,TRBJ1-5,TRBV30,CAWSWRGVNQPQHF,TGTGCCTGGAGTTGGAGGGGAGTCAATCAGCCCCAGCATTTT
many,TRBD1,TRBJ2-2,TRBV28,CATVRDSGRGELFF,TGTGCCACGGTCCGGGACAGTGGGCGAGGAGAGCTGTTTTTT
many,TRBD2,TRBJ2-7,TRBV7-8,CASSFGLAAYEQYF,TGTGCCAGCAGCTTCGGACTAGCGGCCTACGAGCAGTACTTC
.,.,TRBJ1-1,TRBV18,CASTKRAQEGNTEAFF,TGTGCCAGCACAAAAAGGGCCCAGGAGGGGAACACTGAAGCTTTCTTT
few,.,TRBJ1-6,TRBV20-1,CSAPDLNSPLHF,TGCAGTGCTCCGGATTTGAATTCACCCCTCCACTTT
many,TRBD1,TRBJ2-2,TRBV12-3/TRBV12-4,CASSLQGAVGELFF,TGTGCCAGCAGTTTACAGGGGGCGGTCGGGGAGCTGTTTTTT
.,TRBD1,TRBJ2-7,TRBV2,CASIRQGSYEQYF,TGTGCCAGCATCAGACAGGGTTCCTACGAGCAGTACTTC
many,.,TRBJ2-7,TRBV11-2,CASSLGASAYEQYF,TGTGCCAGCAGCTTAGGGGCAAGTGCCTACGAGCAGTACTTC
many,TRBD1,TRBJ2-7,TRBV19,CASSRTGGYEQYF,TGTGCCAGTAGTCGGACAGGGGGTTACGAGCAGTACTTC
many,.,TRBJ2-3,TRBV7-7,CASSFDYTDTQYF,TGTGCTAGCAGCTTCGACTACACAGATACGCAGTATTTT